A single T cell receptor (beta chain) is shown here with its context. This record comes from a study of blood T cell repertoires in COVID-19. For the study at large: COVID-19 samples from acute and convalescent phases originated in the United States, Italy and Spain.

From germline, CDR1 is ENHRY and CDR2 SYGVKD. This CDR3 comprises 13 residues. Between the trimmed V and J ends, which lost 6 bases and 1 base, there was a span of 10 bases. In the original processing: Reference gene primer amplification gave nucleated cell count estimates. The assay was immunoSEQ multiplex PCR, and TCRdb's table has in-frame clones only and misses some. The V and J calls and the clone size are those of that table, but D and trimming were determined from the DNA. The table records roughly 43,000 clones, around 82% of them present only once. Input material: peripheral blood. The rearrangement joins TRBV10-3 to TRBJ2-7; maybe TRBD1 (6 bases). The sequence was collected from a human donor in a cohort sampled during active COVID-19. CDR3 in amino acids: CAISYRDSYEQYF. The CDR3 nucleotides read TGTGCCATCAGCTACAGGGATTCCTACGAGCAGTACTTC.